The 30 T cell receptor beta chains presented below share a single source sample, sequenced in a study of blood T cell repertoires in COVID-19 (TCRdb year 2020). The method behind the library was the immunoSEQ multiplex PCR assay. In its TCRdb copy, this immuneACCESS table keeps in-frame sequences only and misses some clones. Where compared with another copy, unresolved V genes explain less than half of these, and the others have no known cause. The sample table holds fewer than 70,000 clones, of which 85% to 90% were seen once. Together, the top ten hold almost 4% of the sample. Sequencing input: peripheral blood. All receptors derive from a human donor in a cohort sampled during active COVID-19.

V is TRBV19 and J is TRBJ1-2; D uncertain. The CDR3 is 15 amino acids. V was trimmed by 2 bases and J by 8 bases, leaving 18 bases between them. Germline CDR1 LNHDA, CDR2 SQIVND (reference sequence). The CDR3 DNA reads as TGTGCCAGTAGTATATCCGGGGAACCTATCGTAGGCTACACCTTC. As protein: CASSISGEPIVGYTF.

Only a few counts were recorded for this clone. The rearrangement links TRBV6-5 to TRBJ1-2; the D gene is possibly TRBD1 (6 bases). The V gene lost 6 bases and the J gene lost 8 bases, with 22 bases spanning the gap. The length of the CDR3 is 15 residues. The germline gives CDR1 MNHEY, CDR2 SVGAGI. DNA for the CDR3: TGTGCCAGCAGAAATTCAAGGTTGGCAGGGGAAGGCTACACCTTC. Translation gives CASRNSRLAGEGYTF.

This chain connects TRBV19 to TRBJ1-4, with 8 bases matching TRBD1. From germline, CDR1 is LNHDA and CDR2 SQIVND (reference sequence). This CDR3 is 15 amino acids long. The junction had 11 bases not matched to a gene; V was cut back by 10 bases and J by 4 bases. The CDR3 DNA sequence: TGTGCCACCAGGGCCCGGGACAGGATTAATGAAAAACTGTTTTTT. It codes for CATRARDRINEKLFF.

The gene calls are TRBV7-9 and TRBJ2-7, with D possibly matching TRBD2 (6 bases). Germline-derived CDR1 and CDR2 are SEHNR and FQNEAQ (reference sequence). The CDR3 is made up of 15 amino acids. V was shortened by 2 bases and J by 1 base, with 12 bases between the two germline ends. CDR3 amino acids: CASSLSGGSSYEQYF. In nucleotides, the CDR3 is TGTGCCAGCAGCTTATCCGGGGGTTCTTCCTACGAGCAGTACTTC.

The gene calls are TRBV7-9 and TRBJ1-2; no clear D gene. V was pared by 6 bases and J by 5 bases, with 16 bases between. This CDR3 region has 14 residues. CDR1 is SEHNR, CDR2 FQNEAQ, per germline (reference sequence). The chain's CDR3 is CASRGAPADYGYTF. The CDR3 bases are TGTGCCAGCAGGGGCGCTCCAGCCGATTATGGCTACACCTTC.

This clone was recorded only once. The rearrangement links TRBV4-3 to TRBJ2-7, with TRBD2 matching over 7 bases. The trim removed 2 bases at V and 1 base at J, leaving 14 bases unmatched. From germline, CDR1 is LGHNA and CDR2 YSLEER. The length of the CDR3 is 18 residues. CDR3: CASSQMEGGAERSYEQYF. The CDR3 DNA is TGCGCCAGCAGCCAAATGGAGGGAGGGGCCGAAAGGTCCTACGAGCAGTACTTC.

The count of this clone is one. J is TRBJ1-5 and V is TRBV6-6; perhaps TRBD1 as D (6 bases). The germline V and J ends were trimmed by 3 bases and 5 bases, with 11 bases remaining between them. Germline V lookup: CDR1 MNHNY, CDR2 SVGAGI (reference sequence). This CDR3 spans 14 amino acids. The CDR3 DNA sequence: TGTGCCAGCAGTTATCGGGACACGTATCAGCCCCAGCATTTT. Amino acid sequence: CASSYRDTYQPQHF.

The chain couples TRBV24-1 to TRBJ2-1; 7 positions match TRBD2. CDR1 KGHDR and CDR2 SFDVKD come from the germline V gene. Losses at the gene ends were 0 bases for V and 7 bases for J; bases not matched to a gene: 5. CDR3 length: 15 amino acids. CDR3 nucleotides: TGTGCCACCAGTGATTTGGGCGGGAGTGGTAATGAGCAGTTCTTC. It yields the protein CATSDLGGSGNEQFF.

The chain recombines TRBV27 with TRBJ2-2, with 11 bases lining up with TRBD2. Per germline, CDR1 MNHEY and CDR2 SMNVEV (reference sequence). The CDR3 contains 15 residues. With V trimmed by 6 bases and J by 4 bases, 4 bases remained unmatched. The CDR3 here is CASSLAGGSTGELFF. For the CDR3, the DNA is TGTGCCAGCAGCCTAGCGGGAGGAAGCACCGGGGAGCTGTTTTTT.

This CDR3 reads CASSLAIREPGNTIYF. CDR3 DNA: TGTGCCAGCAGCTTAGCTATAAGGGAGCCTGGAAACACCATATATTTT. The V gene is TRBV7-9, the J gene TRBJ1-3; D is uncertain. The V end lost 0 bases, the J end lost 2 bases, and 11 bases lay between the germline ends. This CDR3 has 16 amino acids. Germline assignment: CDR1 SEHNR and CDR2 FQNEAQ (reference sequence).

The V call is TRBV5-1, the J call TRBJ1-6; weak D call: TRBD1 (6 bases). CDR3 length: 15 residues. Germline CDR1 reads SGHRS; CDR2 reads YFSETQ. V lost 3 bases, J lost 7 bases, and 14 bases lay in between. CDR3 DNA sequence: TGCGCCAGCAGCTACCGACAGGATTTAAATTCACCCCTCCACTTT. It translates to CASSYRQDLNSPLHF.

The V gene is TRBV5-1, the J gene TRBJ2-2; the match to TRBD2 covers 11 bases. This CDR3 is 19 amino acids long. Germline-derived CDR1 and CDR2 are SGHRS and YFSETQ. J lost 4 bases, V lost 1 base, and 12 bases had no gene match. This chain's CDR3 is CASSLTSTGTSGGTGELFF. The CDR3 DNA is TGCGCCAGCAGCTTGACATCCACCGGGACTAGCGGTGGCACCGGGGAGCTGTTTTTT.

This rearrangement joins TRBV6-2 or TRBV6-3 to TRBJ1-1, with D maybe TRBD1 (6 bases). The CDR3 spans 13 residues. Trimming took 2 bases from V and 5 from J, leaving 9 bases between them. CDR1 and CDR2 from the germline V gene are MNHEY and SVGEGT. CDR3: CASSYQGKTEAFF. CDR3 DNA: TGTGCCAGCAGTTACCAGGGGAAAACTGAAGCTTTCTTT.

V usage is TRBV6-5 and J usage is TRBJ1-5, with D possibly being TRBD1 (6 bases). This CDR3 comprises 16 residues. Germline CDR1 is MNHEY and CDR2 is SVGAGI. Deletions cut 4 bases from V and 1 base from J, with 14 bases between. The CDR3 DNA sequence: TGTGCCAGCAGTTTCTCGGCACAGGGAAGCAATCAGCCCCAGCATTTT. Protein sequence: CASSFSAQGSNQPQHF.

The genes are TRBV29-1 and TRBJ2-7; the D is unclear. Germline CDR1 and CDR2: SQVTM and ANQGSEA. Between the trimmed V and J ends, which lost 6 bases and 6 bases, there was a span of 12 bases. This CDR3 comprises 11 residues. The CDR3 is CSVVRLGEQYF. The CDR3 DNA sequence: TGCAGCGTAGTCAGGTTGGGCGAGCAGTACTTC.

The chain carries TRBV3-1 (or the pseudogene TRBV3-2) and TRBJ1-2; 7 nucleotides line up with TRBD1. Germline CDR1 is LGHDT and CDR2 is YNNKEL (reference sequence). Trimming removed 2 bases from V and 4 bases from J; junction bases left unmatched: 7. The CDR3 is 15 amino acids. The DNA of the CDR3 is TGTGCCAGCAGCCAACGGGACAGTGGGTCCTATGGCTACACCTTC. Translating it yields CASSQRDSGSYGYTF.

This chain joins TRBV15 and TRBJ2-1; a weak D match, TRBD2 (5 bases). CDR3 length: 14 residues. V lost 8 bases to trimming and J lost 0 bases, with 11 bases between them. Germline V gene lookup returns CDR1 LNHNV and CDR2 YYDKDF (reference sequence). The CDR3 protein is CATGERSSYNEQFF. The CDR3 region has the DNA TGTGCCACCGGAGAGCGGAGCTCCTACAATGAGCAGTTCTTC. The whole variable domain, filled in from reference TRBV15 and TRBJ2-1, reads DAMVIQNPRYQVTQFGKPVTLSCSQTLNHNVMYWYQQKSSQAPKLLFHYYDKDFNNEADTPDNFQSRRPNTSFCFLDIRSPGLGDTAMYLCATGERSSYNEQFFGPGTRLTVL.

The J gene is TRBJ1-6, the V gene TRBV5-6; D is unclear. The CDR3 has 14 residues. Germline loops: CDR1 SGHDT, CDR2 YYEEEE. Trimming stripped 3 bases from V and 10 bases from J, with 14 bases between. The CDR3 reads CASSWRASGSPLHF. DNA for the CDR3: TGTGCCAGCAGCTGGCGGGCCTCTGGGTCACCCCTCCACTTT.

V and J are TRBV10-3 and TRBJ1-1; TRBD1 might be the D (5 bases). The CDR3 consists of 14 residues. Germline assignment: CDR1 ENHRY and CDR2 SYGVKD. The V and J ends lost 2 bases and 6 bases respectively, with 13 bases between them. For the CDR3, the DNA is TGTGCCATCAGTGAGGGACATAGACCTTCTGAAGCTTTCTTT. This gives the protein CAISEGHRPSEAFF.

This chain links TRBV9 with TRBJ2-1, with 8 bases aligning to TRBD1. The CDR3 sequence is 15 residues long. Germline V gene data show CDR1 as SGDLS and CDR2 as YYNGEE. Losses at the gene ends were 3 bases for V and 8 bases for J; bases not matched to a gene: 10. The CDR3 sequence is CASSEGTGGPDEQFF. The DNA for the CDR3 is TGTGCCAGCAGCGAGGGAACAGGGGGGCCGGATGAGCAGTTCTTC.

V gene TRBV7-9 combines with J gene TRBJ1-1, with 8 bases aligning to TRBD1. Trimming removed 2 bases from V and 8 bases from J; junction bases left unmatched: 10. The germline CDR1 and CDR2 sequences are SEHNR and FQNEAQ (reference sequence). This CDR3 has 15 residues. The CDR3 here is CASSLLGQGSTEAFF. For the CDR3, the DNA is TGTGCCAGCAGCTTACTCGGACAGGGCTCCACCGAAGCTTTCTTT. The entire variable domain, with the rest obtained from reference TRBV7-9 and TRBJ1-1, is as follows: DTGVSQNPRHKITKRGQNVTFRCDPISEHNRLYWYRQTLGQGPEFLTYFQNEAQLEKSRLLSDRFSAERPKGSFSTLEIQRTEQGDSAMYLCASSLLGQGSTEAFFGQGTRLTVV.

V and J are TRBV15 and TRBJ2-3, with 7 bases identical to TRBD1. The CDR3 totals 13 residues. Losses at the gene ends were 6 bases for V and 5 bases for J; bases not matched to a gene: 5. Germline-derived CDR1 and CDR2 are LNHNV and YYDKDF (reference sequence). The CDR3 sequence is CATRLTGIDTQYF. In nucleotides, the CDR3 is TGTGCCACCAGACTGACAGGGATAGATACGCAGTATTTT.

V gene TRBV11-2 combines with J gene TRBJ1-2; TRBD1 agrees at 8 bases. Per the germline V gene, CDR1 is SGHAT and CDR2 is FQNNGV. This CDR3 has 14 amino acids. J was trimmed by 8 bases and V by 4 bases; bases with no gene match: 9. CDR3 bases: TGTGCCAGCAGCTCAAACAGGGGGGAGTGGGGCTACACCTTC. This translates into CASSSNRGEWGYTF.

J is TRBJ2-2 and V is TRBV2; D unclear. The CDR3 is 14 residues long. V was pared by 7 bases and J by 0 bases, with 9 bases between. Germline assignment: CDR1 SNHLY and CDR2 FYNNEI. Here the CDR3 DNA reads TGTGCCAGCACCAGATCCGCGAACACCGGGGAGCTGTTTTTT. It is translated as CASTRSANTGELFF. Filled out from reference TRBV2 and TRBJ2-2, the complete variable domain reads EPEVTQTPSHQVTQMGQEVILRCVPISNHLYFYWYRQILGQKVEFLVSFYNNEISEKSEIFDDQFSVERPDGSNFTLKIRSTKLEDSAMYFCASTRSANTGELFFGEGSRLTVL.

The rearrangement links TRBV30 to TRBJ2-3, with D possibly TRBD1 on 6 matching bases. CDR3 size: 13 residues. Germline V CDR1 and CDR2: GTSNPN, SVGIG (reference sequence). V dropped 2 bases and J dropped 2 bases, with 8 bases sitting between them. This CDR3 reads CAWSKGDTDTQYF. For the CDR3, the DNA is TGTGCCTGGAGTAAGGGGGACACAGATACGCAGTATTTT.

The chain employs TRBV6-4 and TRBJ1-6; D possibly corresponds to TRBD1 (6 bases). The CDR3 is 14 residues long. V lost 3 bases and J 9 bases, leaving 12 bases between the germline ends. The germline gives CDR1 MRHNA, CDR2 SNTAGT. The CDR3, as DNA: TGTGCCAGCAGTGATGGGGGGGCCGGTTCACCCCTCCACTTT. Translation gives CASSDGGAGSPLHF.

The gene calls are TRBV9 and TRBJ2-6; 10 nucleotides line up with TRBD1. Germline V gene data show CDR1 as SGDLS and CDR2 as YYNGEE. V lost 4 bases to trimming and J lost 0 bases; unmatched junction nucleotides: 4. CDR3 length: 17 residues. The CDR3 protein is CASSTRQGASGANVLTF. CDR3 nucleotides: TGTGCCAGCAGCACCAGACAGGGGGCCTCTGGGGCCAACGTCCTGACTTTC.

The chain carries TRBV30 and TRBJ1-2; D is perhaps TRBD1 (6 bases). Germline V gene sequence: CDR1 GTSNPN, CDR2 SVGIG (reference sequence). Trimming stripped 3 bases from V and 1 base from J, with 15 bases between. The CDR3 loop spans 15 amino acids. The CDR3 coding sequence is TGTGCCTGGAGCAGACCAGGGGTCCTTAACTATGGCTACACCTTC. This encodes CAWSRPGVLNYGYTF.

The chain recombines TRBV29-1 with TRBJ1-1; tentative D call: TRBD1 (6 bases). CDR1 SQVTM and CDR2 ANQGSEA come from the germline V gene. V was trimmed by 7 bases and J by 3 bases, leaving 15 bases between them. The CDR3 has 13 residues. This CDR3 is CSARGGRDTEAFF. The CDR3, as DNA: TGCAGCGCTAGGGGGGGACGCGACACTGAAGCTTTCTTT.

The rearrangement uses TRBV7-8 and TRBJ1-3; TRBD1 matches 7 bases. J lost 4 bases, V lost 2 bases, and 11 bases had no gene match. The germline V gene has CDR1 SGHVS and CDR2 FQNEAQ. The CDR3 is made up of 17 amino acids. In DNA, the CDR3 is TGTGCCAGCAGCTTATTGAGGGGGCGGATGGCGGGAAACACCATATATTTT. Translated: CASSLLRGRMAGNTIYF.